These 13 T cell receptor beta chains were sequenced from one sample in a study of shared clonotypes between healthy human individuals. Sequencing used immunoSEQ multiplex PCR; TCRdb keeps in-frame clones, though not all of them. There are over a million clones in the sample; approximately 68% occur only once, and about 1.5% lies in the top ten. The sample comprised memory CD4+ T cells sorted from blood. Subset specified: CD45RA-negative fraction. The receptors originated from a man aged 18 to 30 in good health.

The chain uses TRBV5-8 and TRBJ1-6; D is unresolved. CDR1 and CDR2 from the germline V gene are SGHTS and YDEGEE. CDR3 size: 14 residues. Trimming took off 0 bases at V and 6 bases at J, with 7 bases between the two ends. CDR3: CASSLGLGNSPLHF. DNA for the CDR3: TGTGCCAGCAGCTTGGGGTTAGGTAATTCACCCCTCCACTTT.

The chain uses TRBV5-6 and TRBJ1-4; D possibly corresponds to TRBD1 (5 bases). Trimming pared 2 bases from V and 0 bases from J, leaving 8 bases between. Per the germline V gene, CDR1 is SGHDT and CDR2 is YYEEEE. The CDR3 is made up of 15 amino acids. The CDR3 sequence is CASSLAGATNEKLFF. DNA of the CDR3: TGTGCCAGCAGCTTAGCGGGGGCAACTAATGAAAAACTGTTTTTT.

The gene calls are TRBV2 and TRBJ2-3; 9 nucleotides line up with TRBD1. This CDR3 comprises 13 residues. Germline CDR1 is SNHLY and CDR2 is FYNNEI. V lost 10 bases, J lost 3 bases, and 5 bases stayed unmatched. CDR3 in amino acids: CATNRGPTDTQYF. The DNA of the CDR3 is TGTGCCACGAACAGGGGGCCGACAGATACGCAGTATTTT. Full variable domain (remainder filled in from reference TRBV2 and TRBJ2-3): EPEVTQTPSHQVTQMGQEVILRCVPISNHLYFYWYRQILGQKVEFLVSFYNNEISEKSEIFDDQFSVERPDGSNFTLKIRSTKLEDSAMYFCATNRGPTDTQYFGPGTRLTVL.

The chain has TRBV23-1 and TRBJ1-2; no firm D call. TRBV23-1 belongs to the ORF category, with a function that is uncertain. V shed 4 bases and J shed 1 base, with 10 bases lying between them. This CDR3 is built from 14 residues. CDR3 amino acids: CASSPVAYNYGYTF. The DNA of the CDR3 is TGCGCCAGCAGTCCGGTGGCTTATAACTATGGCTACACCTTC.

The rearrangement links TRBV6-6 to TRBJ1-1; D possibly corresponds to TRBD1 (6 bases). Germline V gene lookup returns CDR1 MNHNY and CDR2 SVGAGI (reference sequence). V lost 6 bases to trimming and J lost 1 base, with 15 bases between them. There are 15 residues in the CDR3. CDR3 sequence reads: CASRPGGGQNTEAFF. CDR3 nucleotide sequence: TGTGCCAGCAGACCGGGCGGGGGGCAGAACACTGAAGCTTTCTTT.

The chain combines TRBV6-6 with TRBJ1-2; possibly TRBD1 for D (5 bases). V lost 7 bases and J 2 bases, leaving 11 bases between the germline ends. Germline values: CDR1 MNHNY, CDR2 SVGAGI (reference sequence). The CDR3 has 13 residues. Written as DNA, the CDR3 is TGTGCCAGCACCCGGGACGGAAACTATGGCTACACCTTC. This codes for CASTRDGNYGYTF.

This chain links TRBV6-5 with TRBJ2-3, with 11 nucleotides matching TRBD2. Germline lookup yields CDR1 MNHEY and CDR2 SVGAGI. The length of the CDR3 is 15 residues. V shed 6 bases and J 2 bases; nucleotides not matched to a gene: 4. The CDR3 region has the DNA TGTGCCAGCAGCCCGACTAGCGGGAACACAGATACGCAGTATTTT. Its protein product is CASSPTSGNTDTQYF.

J is TRBJ2-1 and V is TRBV10-3, with 10 bases identical to TRBD2. V lost 11 bases, J lost 5 bases, and 9 bases stayed unmatched. The CDR3 spans 14 residues. Germline V gives CDR1 ENHRY, CDR2 SYGVKD. The CDR3, as DNA: TGTGCCGGCGCCGGGACTAGCGCCAACAATGAGCAGTTCTTC. Its translation is CAGAGTSANNEQFF.

This clone has only a few counts. The chain is built from TRBV5-1 and TRBJ1-1; unclear D gene. From germline, CDR1 is SGHRS and CDR2 YFSETQ. V gave up 0 bases and J gave up 4 bases, with 10 bases separating them. The CDR3 loop spans 14 amino acids. The CDR3 reads CASSLAGSGTEAFF. The CDR3, as DNA: TGCGCCAGCAGCTTGGCTGGGAGCGGCACTGAAGCTTTCTTT.

J is TRBJ2-2 and V is TRBV6-5; D may be TRBD2 (6 bases). Trimming took off 2 bases at V and 0 bases at J, with 10 bases between the two ends. The length of the CDR3 is 16 residues. Germline CDR1 and CDR2: MNHEY and SVGAGI. CDR3 coding DNA: TGTGCCAGCAGTTACGGGGGGACGACGAACACCGGGGAGCTGTTTTTT. As protein: CASSYGGTTNTGELFF.

In this sample, this clone turned up a few times. The rearrangement links TRBV6-5 to TRBJ1-1; D possibly corresponds to TRBD1 (6 bases). This CDR3 comprises 11 residues. CDR1 is MNHEY and CDR2 is SVGAGI in the germline V gene. V dropped 6 bases and J dropped 8 bases, with 10 bases sitting between them. CDR3 protein: CASRRGVEAFF. CDR3 bases: TGTGCCAGCAGGAGGGGGGTGGAAGCTTTCTTT.

With respect to this clone: This specimen includes other DNA sequences encoding the same CDR3. This rearrangement joins TRBV7-2 to TRBJ2-3, with no clear D. This CDR3 is 11 amino acids long. CDR1 is SGHTA, CDR2 FQGNSA, per germline. Trimming shortened V by 5 bases and J by 0 bases, and 0 bases separated the two germline ends. CDR3 in amino acids: CASSSTDTQYF. The DNA of the CDR3 is TGTGCCAGCAGCAGCACAGATACGCAGTATTTT. Combining the CDR3 with reference TRBV7-2 and TRBJ2-3 gives the whole variable domain GAGVSQSPSNKVTEKGKDVELRCDPISGHTALYWYRQSLGQGLEFLIYFQGNSAPDKSGLPSDRFSAERTGGSVSTLTIQRTQQEDSAVYLCASSSTDTQYFGPGTRLTVL.

The chain carries TRBV7-6 and TRBJ2-3; D is possibly TRBD1 (5 bases). Trimming cost V 4 bases and J 4 bases, with 12 bases left between them. There are 14 residues in the CDR3. From germline, CDR1 is SGHVS and CDR2 FNYEAQ. Written as DNA, the CDR3 is TGTGCCAGCAGCTCTCTTACAGGCCCAGATACGCAGTATTTT. Translating it yields CASSSLTGPDTQYF.